This T cell receptor beta chain was captured in a study of blood T cells in healthy people across ages. Donor samples were obtained from healthy Caucasian individuals from Russia, aged roughly 6 to 90. The CDR3 has 17 amino acids. J lost 4 bases, V lost 3 bases, and 9 bases had no gene match. Germline CDR1 reads MNHEY; CDR2 reads SMNVEV (reference sequence). Primers used in a second PCR of about 6 to 11 cycles were a sample-barcoded 5' primer and a J-beta primer mix. TCRdb analysed the 5' RACE reads with MiXCR anew, one entry per CDR3 protein. The sample contains some 750,000 distinct CDR3 sequences, 20% to 25% of which appear only once.

The TCR sequence derives from a man between 65 and 85 years old in good health. Sequenced sample: blood. J is TRBJ1-6 and V is TRBV27, with 7 nucleotides matching TRBD1. The CDR3 protein is CASSLSPGGLYNSPLHF. The DNA of the CDR3 is TGTGCCAGCAGTTTGTCGCCAGGGGGTTTATATAATTCACCCCTCCACTTT.